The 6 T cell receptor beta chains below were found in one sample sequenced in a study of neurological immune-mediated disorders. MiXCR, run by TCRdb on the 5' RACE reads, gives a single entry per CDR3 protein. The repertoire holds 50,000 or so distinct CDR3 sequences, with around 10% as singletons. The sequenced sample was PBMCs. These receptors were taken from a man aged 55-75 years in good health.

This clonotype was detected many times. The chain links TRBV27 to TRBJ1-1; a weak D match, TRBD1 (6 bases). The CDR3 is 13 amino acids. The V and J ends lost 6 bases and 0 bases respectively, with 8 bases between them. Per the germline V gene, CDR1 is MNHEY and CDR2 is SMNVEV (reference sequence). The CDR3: CASRGGLNTEAFF. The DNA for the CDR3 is TGTGCCAGCAGGGGGGGCTTGAACACTGAAGCTTTCTTT.

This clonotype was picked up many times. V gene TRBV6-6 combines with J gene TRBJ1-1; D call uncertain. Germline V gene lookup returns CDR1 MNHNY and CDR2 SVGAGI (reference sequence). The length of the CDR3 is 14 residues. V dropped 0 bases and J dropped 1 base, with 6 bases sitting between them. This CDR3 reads CASSYSTTNTEAFF. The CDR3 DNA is TGTGCCAGCAGTTACTCGACAACGAACACTGAAGCTTTCTTT.

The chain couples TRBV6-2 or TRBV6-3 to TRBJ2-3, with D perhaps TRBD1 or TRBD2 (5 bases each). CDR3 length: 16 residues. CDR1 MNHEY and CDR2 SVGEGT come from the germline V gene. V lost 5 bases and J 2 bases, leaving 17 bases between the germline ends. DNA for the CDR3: TGTGCCAGCAGTCCCTGGGGGTCCGAAACCACAGATACGCAGTATTTT. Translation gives CASSPWGSETTDTQYF.

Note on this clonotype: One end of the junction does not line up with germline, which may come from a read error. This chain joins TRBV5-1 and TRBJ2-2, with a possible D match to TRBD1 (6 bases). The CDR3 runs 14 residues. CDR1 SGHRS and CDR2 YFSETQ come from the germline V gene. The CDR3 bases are TGCGCCAGGAGCAAAGGGACATCGACCGGGGAGCTGCTTTTT. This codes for CARSKGTSTGELLF.

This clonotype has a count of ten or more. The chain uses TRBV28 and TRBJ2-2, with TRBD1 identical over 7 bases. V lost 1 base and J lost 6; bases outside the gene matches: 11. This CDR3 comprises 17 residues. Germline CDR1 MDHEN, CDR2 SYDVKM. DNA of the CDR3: TGTGCCAGCAGTTTATTGGTAGAGGGGGCCGGACCCGGGGAGCTGTTTTTT. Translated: CASSLLVEGAGPGELFF.

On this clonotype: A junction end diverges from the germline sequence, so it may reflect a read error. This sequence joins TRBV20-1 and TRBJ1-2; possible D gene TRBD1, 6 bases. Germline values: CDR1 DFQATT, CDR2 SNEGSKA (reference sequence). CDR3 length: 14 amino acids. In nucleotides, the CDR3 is TGCAGTGCGGTAAAACAGGGAGCTAACTATGGGTACACCTTC. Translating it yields CSAVKQGANYGYTF.